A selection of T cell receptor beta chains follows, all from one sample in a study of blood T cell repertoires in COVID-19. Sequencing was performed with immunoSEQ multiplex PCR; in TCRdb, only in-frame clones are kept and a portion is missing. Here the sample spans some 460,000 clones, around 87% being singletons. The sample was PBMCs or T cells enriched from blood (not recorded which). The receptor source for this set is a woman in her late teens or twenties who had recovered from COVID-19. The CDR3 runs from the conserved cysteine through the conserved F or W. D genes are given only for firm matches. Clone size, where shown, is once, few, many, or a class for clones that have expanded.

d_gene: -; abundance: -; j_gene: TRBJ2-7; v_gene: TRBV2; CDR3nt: TGTGCCAGCAGTGGAATGACAGGGAGGTACGAGCAGTACTTC; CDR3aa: CASSGMTGRYEQYF
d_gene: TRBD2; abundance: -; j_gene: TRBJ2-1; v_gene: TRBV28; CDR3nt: TGTGCCAGCAGCCGCGGGGGGGCCTCCCGTGAGCAGTTCTTC; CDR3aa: CASSRGGASREQFF
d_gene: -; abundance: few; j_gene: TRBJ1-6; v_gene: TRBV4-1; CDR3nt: TGCGCCAGCAGCCAACCCCCTTCAGGTACACATTCACCCCTCCACTTT; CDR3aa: CASSQPPSGTHSPLHF
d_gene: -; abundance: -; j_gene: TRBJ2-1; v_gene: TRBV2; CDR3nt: TGTGCCACCCTGAACCGCAGTGAGCAGTTCTTC; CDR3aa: CATLNRSEQFF
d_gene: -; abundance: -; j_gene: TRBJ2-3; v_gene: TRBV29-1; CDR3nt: TGCAGCGTTGAGATTAGTCGGGCAGATACGCAGTATTTT; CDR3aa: CSVEISRADTQYF
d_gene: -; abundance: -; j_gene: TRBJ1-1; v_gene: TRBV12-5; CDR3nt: TGTGCTAGTGGCTTCCGGACAGTTAACACTGAAGCTTTCTTT; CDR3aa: CASGFRTVNTEAFF
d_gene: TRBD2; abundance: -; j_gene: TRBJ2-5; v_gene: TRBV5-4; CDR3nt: TGTGCCAGCAGCTTGGGACTAGCGGGGGGTGAGACCCAGTACTTC; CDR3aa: CASSLGLAGGETQYF
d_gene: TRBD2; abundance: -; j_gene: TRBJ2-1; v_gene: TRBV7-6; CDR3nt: TGTGCCAGCAGCCCAATGGGTCTAGCGGGGCTCAATGAGCAGTTCTTC; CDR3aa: CASSPMGLAGLNEQFF
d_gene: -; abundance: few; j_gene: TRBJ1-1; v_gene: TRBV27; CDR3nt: TGTGCCAGCAGTCCTAGGGGGGGCACTGAAGCTTTCTTT; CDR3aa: CASSPRGGTEAFF
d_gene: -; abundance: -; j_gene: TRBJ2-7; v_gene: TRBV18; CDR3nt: TGTGCCAGCTCACGAGGCGGTGACAGGCCGCACTACGAGCAGTACTTC; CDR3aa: CASSRGGDRPHYEQYF
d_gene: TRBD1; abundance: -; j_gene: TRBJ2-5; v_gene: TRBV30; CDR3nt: TGTGCCTGGACAGGGGGCAGAGAGACCCAGTACTTC; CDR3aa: CAWTGGRETQYF
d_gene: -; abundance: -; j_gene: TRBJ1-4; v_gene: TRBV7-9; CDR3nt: TGTGCCAGCAGCTTAGCCACAGGGAATATGGGTGAAAAACTGTTTTTT; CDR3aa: CASSLATGNMGEKLFF
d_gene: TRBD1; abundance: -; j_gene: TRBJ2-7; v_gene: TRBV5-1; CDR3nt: TGCGCCAGCAGCCCCGGGGACAGCTCCTACGAGCAGTACTTC; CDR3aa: CASSPGDSSYEQYF
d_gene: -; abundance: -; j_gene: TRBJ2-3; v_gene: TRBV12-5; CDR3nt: TGTGCTAGTGGTTTGCCTCGAACAGGGACAGATACGCAGTATTTT; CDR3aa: CASGLPRTGTDTQYF
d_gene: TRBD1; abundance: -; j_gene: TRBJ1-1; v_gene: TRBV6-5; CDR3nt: TGTGCCAGGGTCCTCACAGGGGGCTGTGCTTTCTTT; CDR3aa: CARVLTGGCAFF
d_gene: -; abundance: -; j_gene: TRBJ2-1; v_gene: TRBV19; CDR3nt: TGTGCCAGTAGTCCGGACACCTCCTCCTACAATGAGCAGTTCTTC; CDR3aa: CASSPDTSSYNEQFF
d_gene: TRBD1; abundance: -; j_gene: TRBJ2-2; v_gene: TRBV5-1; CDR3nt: TGCGCCAGCAGCTTGGCGGGACAGGGCAACACCGGGGAGCTGTTTTTT; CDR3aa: CASSLAGQGNTGELFF
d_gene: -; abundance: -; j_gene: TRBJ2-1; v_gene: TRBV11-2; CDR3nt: TGTGCCAGCAGTCGTAATTTGGGCGACAATGAGCAGTTCTTC; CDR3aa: CASSRNLGDNEQFF
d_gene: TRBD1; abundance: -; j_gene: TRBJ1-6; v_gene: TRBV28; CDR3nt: TGTGCCAGCAACGGGCAGGGGGACCTCTCCTATAATTCACCCCTCCACTTT; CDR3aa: CASNGQGDLSYNSPLHF
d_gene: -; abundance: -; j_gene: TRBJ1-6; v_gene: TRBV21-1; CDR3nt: TGTGCCAGCAGCGAGCTTAGCTCCTATAATTCACCCCTCCACTTT; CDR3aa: CASSELSSYNSPLHF
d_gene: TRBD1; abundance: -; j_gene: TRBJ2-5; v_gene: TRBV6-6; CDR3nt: TGTGCCAGCAGGAGCCGGGACAGGGGACAAGAGACCCAGTACTTC; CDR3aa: CASRSRDRGQETQYF
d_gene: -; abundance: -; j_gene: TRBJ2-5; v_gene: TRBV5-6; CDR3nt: TGTGCCAGCAGCTACCCGGCCGGTAGCGGCCCCTCGGGCCCAGAGACCCAGTACTTC; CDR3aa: CASSYPAGSGPSGPETQYF
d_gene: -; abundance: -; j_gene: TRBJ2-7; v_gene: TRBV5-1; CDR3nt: TGCGCCAGCAGCTTGGGTGGGAGGAACTACGAGCAGTACTTC; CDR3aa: CASSLGGRNYEQYF
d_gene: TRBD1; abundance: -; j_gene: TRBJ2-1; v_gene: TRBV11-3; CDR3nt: TGTGCCAGCAGCTCCGGGACAGCCCACAATGAGCAGTTCTTC; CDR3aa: CASSSGTAHNEQFF
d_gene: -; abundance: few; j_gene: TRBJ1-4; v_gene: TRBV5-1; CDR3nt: TGCGCCAGCAGCTTTTCTTTATTTACAGGGTCAACTAATGAAAAACTGTTTTTT; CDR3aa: CASSFSLFTGSTNEKLFF
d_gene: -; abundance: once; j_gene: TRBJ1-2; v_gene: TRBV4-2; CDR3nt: TGTGCCAGCAGTCGGGGGGCTGACGGCTACACCTTC; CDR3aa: CASSRGADGYTF
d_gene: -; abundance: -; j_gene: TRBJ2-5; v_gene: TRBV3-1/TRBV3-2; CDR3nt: TGTGCCAGCAGCCCCCGACTAACGGCTGCGGAGACCCAGTACTTC; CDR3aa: CASSPRLTAAETQYF
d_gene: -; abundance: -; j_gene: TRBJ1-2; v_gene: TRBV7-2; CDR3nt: TGTGCCAGCAGCTTCCTGTTACAGGGCGGCTACACCTTC; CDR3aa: CASSFLLQGGYTF
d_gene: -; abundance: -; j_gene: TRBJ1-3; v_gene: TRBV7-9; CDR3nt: TGTGCCAGCAGCTTAGTCGACAACTTGGACACCATATATTTT; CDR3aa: CASSLVDNLDTIYF
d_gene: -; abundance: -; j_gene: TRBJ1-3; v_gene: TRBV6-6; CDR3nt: TGTGCCAGCAGGCCATATACAGACTCTGGAAACACCATATATTTT; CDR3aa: CASRPYTDSGNTIYF
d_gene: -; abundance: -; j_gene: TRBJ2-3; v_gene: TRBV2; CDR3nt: TGTGCCAGCAGTGAACCCACTCTGAGCACAGATACGCAGTATTTT; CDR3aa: CASSEPTLSTDTQYF
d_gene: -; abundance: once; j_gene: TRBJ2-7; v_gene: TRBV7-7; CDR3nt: TGTGCTAGCAGCTTAGGGGCAGCTCTAAGCTCCTACGAGCAGTACTTC; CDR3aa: CASSLGAALSSYEQYF
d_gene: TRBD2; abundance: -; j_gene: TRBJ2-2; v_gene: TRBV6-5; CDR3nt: TGTGCCAGCAGTTACAGCGGGGGGTTGAACACCGGGGAGCTGTTTTTT; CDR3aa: CASSYSGGLNTGELFF
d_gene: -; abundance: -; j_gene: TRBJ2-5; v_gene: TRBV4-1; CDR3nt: TGCGCCAGCAGCCGTGGGGGGTTCCAAGAGACCCAGTACTTC; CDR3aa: CASSRGGFQETQYF
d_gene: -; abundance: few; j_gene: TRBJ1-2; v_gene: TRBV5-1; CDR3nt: TGCGCCAGCAGCTTGGGCCAGAACTATGGCTACACCTTC; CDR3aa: CASSLGQNYGYTF
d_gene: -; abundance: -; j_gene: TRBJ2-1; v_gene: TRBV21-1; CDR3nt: TGTGCCAACCAGCGGGGGTTCCCCAATGAGCAGTTCTTC; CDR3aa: CANQRGFPNEQFF
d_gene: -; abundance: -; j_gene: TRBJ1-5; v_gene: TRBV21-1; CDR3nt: TGTGCCAGCACCATTTGGGGCTATAGCAATCAGCCCCAGCATTTT; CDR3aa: CASTIWGYSNQPQHF
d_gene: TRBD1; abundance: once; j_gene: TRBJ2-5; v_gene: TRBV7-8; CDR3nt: TGTGCCAGCACCCCCGGGACAGACCAAGAGACCCAGTACTTC; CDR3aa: CASTPGTDQETQYF
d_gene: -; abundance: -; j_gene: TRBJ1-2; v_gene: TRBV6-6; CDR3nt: TGTGCCAGCACCCCAGGGGCCTCCTATGGCTACACCTTC; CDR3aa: CASTPGASYGYTF
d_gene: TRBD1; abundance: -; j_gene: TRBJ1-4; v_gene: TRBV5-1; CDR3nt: TGCGCCAGCAGCTTGGTTGGGACAGGCGATGAAAAACTGTTTTTT; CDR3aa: CASSLVGTGDEKLFF
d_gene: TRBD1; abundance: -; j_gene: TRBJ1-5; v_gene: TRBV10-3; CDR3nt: TGTGCCATCAGCTTACAGGGGAATCAGCCCCAGCATTTT; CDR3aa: CAISLQGNQPQHF
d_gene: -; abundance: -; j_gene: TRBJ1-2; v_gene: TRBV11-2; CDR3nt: TGTGCCAGCAGCTTAGGAGGGCAGGGGTATGGCTACACCTTC; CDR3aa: CASSLGGQGYGYTF
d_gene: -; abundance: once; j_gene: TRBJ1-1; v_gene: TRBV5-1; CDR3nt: TGCGCCAGCAGCTTGGGTGAGGGTTTGGGAGGCACTGAAGCTTTCTTT; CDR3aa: CASSLGEGLGGTEAFF
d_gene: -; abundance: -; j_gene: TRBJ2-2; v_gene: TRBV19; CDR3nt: TGTGCCAGTAGTCTCCAGGGCCCCGGGGAGCTGTTTTTT; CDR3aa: CASSLQGPGELFF
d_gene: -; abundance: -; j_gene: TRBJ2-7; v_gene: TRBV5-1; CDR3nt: TGCGCCAGCAGCCGCGACTATACTACCTACGAGCAGTACTTC; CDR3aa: CASSRDYTTYEQYF
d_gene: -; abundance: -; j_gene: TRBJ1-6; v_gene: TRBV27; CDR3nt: TGTGCCAGCAGTTTATATGTCAGGGGATCTAGCTCCTATAATTCACCCCTCCACTTT; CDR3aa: CASSLYVRGSSSYNSPLHF
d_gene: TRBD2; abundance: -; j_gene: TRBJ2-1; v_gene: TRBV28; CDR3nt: TGTGCCCTAGCGGGGGTGTACAATGAGCAGTTCTTC; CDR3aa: CALAGVYNEQFF
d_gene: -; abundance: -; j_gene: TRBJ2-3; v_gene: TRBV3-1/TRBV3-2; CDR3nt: TGTGCCAGCAGCCAAGGCGAAGAAGATACGCAGTATTTT; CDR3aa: CASSQGEEDTQYF
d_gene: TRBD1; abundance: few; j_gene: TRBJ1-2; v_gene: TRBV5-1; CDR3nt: TGCGCCAGCAGCTTGACAGCGGGACAGGGGGCGAATACCTTC; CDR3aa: CASSLTAGQGANTF
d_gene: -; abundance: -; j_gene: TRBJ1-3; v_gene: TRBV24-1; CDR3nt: TGTGCCACCAGTGATGTCCTTGGAAACACCATATATTTT; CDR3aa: CATSDVLGNTIYF
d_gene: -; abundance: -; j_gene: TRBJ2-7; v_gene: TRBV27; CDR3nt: TGTGCCAGCAGTCCCCAAGGGGTCTCCTCCTACGAGCAGTACTTC; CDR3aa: CASSPQGVSSYEQYF
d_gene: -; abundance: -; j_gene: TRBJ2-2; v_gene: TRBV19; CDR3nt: TGTGCCAGTAGTAACCAAGCCCCAGGAAACACCGGGGAGCTGTTTTTT; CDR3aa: CASSNQAPGNTGELFF
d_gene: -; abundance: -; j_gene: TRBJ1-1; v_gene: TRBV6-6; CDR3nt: TGTGCCAGCAGTTACGGGGGCGAGAACACTGAAGCTTTCTTT; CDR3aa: CASSYGGENTEAFF
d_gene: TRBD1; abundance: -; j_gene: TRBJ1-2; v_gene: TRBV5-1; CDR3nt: TGCGCCAGCACCCACCTGACAGGGGAAGGAGCGGGCTACACCTTC; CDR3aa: CASTHLTGEGAGYTF
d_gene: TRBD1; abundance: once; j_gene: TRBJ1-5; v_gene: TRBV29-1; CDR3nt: TGCAGCGTTGCCACAGGGGGGAATCAGCCCCAGCATTTT; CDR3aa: CSVATGGNQPQHF
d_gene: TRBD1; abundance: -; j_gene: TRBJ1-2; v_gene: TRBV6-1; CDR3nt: TGTGCCAGCAGTGAGGGGACAGGGGGCTATGGCTACACCTTC; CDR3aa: CASSEGTGGYGYTF
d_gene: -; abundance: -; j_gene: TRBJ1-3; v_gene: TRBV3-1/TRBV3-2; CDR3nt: TGTGCCAGCAGCCTCCCACAGCTCTCTGGAAACACCATATATTTT; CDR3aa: CASSLPQLSGNTIYF
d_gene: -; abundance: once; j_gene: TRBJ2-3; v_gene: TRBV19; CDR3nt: TGTGCCAGTACCGACCCGCCCCGCGGTACGCAGTATTTT; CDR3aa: CASTDPPRGTQYF
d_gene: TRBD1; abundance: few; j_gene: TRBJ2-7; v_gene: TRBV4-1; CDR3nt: TGCGCCAGCAGCCAAACCTCCGGGACAGGGGGTCTGGGGCAGTACTTC; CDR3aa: CASSQTSGTGGLGQYF
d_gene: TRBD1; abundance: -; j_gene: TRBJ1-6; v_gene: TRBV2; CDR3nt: TGTGCCAGCAGCTCAGGGACAGGGAGAGATTCACCCCTCCACTTT; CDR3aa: CASSSGTGRDSPLHF